Below are 17 T cell receptor beta chains sequenced from a single sample in a study of CD8+CD57+ T cells in acquired aplastic anemia. Whoever was chosen for sequencing had shown CD8+CD57+ cell expansion by flow cytometry. The use of genomic DNA as template underpinned the TCR beta VDJ and CDR3 profiling. MiXCR was run by TCRdb on the reads, yielding one entry per CDR3 protein. This sample carries a few hundred thousand distinct CDR3 sequences, roughly 50% of them seen once, and the ten largest clones take about 20%. Sequenced material: sorted CD4+, CD8+, or CD8+CD57+ T cells (not recorded which) from PBMCs. The receptors derive from a human donor with aplastic anemia.

The chain links TRBV5-1 to TRBJ2-3; the D gene could be TRBD1 or TRBD2 (6 bases each). This CDR3 is built from 17 residues. Germline V gene sequence: CDR1 SGHRS, CDR2 YFSETQ. Trimming pared 4 bases from V and 3 bases from J, leaving 21 bases between. This CDR3 reads CASSPGGGGLATDTQYF. CDR3 bases: TGCGCCAGCAGCCCTGGGGGTGGGGGGCTAGCAACAGATACGCAGTATTTT.

The chain has TRBV24-1 and TRBJ2-5, with D possibly matching TRBD2 (5 bases). Per the germline V gene, CDR1 is KGHDR and CDR2 is SFDVKD. Deletions cut 6 bases from V and 5 bases from J, with 6 bases between. The CDR3 consists of 11 residues. Here the CDR3 reads CATSSGETQYF. The DNA for the CDR3 is TGTGCCACCAGTTCGGGGGAGACCCAGTACTTC.

This clonotype was seen once. This chain uses TRBV7-3 with TRBJ2-6, with TRBD2 matching 13 bases. The CDR3 is 19 residues long. J lost 4 bases, V lost 3 bases, and 9 bases had no gene match. From germline, CDR1 is SGHTA and CDR2 FQGTGA. The CDR3 region has the DNA TGTGCCAGCAGCTTGAGTCGTCCGGGACTAGCGGGGGGGGCCAACGTCCTGACTTTC. Protein sequence: CASSLSRPGLAGGANVLTF.

In the case of this clonotype: A much larger clone is a single base away; this may be a read error. This CDR3 is missing its conserved last phenylalanine or tryptophan, likely due to a read error. The rearrangement links TRBV5-1 to TRBJ2-5, with TRBD2 identical over 12 bases. Trimming removed 3 bases from V and 5 bases from J; junction bases left unmatched: 8. The germline V gene has CDR1 SGHRS and CDR2 YFSETQ. This CDR3 is 16 amino acids long. CDR3 amino acids: CASSSPSGGAGETQYS. The CDR3 nucleotides are TGCGCCAGCAGCTCACCTAGCGGGGGGGCCGGGGAGACCCAGTACTCC.

V is TRBV9 and J is TRBJ1-2; no reliable D call. Trimming took 0 bases from V and 0 from J, leaving 9 bases between them. The CDR3 runs to 15 residues. Germline V gene lookup returns CDR1 SGDLS and CDR2 YYNGEE. CDR3 loop: CASSVDDNANYGYTF. The CDR3 nucleotides read TGTGCCAGCAGCGTAGATGACAACGCTAACTATGGCTACACCTTC.

The chain employs TRBV5-4 and TRBJ2-6, with 7 bases fitting TRBD1. Germline-derived CDR1 and CDR2 are SGHNT and YYREEE (reference sequence). There are 17 residues in the CDR3. V shed 0 bases, J shed 0 bases, and the junction held 3 bases outside the gene matches. The CDR3: CASSLVQGDSGANVLTF. The DNA for the CDR3 is TGTGCCAGCAGCTTGGTGCAGGGGGACTCTGGGGCCAACGTCCTGACTTTC. Complete variable domain (other parts from reference TRBV5-4 and TRBJ2-6): ETGVTQSPTHLIKTRGQQVTLRCSSQSGHNTVSWYQQALGQGPQFIFQYYREEENGRGNFPPRFSGLQFPNYSSELNVNALELDDSALYLCASSLVQGDSGANVLTFGAGSRLTVL.

This clonotype came up many times. The chain has TRBV4-1 and TRBJ2-5; D gene ambiguous. Germline CDR1 is MGHRA and CDR2 is YSYEKL. This CDR3 has 14 residues. Trimming took 3 bases from V and 0 from J, leaving 8 bases between them. The CDR3 DNA reads as TGCGCCAGCAGCCAGCCAGGTAACCAAGAGACCCAGTACTTC. This gives the protein CASSQPGNQETQYF.

This clonotype was seen many times. The chain links TRBV7-2 to TRBJ2-3; D gene uncertain. With 3 bases removed from V and 2 bases from J, the gap between germline ends came to 9 bases. CDR1 is SGHTA, CDR2 FQGNSA, per germline. The CDR3 has 14 residues. CDR3 sequence reads: CASSFPTYTDTQYF. The CDR3 DNA sequence: TGTGCCAGCAGCTTCCCGACTTACACAGATACGCAGTATTTT.

The chain uses TRBV6-2 or TRBV6-3 and TRBJ2-7; D gene unclear. The CDR3 is 14 residues long. Germline CDR1 MNHEY, CDR2 SVGEGT. V lost 2 bases, J lost 3 bases, and 11 bases lay in between. Here the CDR3 DNA reads TGTGCCAGCAGTTACCCCGCTGGGAACTACGAGCAGTACTTC. Protein sequence: CASSYPAGNYEQYF.

As concerns this clonotype: Compared with germline, one end of the junction differs, possibly owing to a read error. This chain joins TRBV7-9 and TRBJ2-6; TRBD1 is a possible D gene (5 bases). The germline V gene encodes CDR1 SEHNR and CDR2 FQNEAQ (reference sequence). The CDR3 runs to 10 residues. The CDR3 DNA is TGTGCCAGCAGCTCCACAGGAGAAGCTTTC. Its translation is CASSSTGEAF. Supplemented by reference TRBV7-9 and TRBJ2-6, the full variable domain reads DTGVSQNPRHKITKRGQNVTFRCDPISEHNRLYWYRQTLGQGPEFLTYFQNEAQLEKSRLLSDRFSAERPKGSFSTLEIQRTEQGDSAMYLCASSSTGEAFGAGSRLTVL.

This clonotype was seen ten or more times. The gene calls are TRBV27 and TRBJ2-7; the D is unclear. The V gene lost 4 bases and the J gene lost 5 bases, with 9 bases spanning the gap. The length of the CDR3 is 12 residues. Germline lookup yields CDR1 MNHEY and CDR2 SMNVEV (reference sequence). CDR3 DNA: TGTGCCAGCAGTTCGGCCTCGGACGAGCAGTACTTC. Translating gives CASSSASDEQYF.

A few counts support this clonotype. This chain uses TRBV3-1 with TRBJ2-3, with 8 bases lining up with TRBD2. Per the germline V gene, CDR1 is LGHDT and CDR2 is YNNKEL (reference sequence). The J segment lost 5 bases and the V segment lost 7 bases, leaving 5 bases of the junction unmatched. The CDR3 sequence is 13 residues long. DNA for the CDR3: TGTGCCAGCACGGGGGGGCGAAGAGATACGCAGTATTTT. Encoded protein: CASTGGRRDTQYF.

This clonotype was found many times. The rearrangement joins TRBV7-9 to TRBJ2-5; 11 nucleotides align to TRBD2. There are 16 residues in the CDR3. Germline V gene data show CDR1 as SEHNR and CDR2 as FQNEAQ (reference sequence). Trimming cost V 5 bases and J 5 bases; bases outside gene matches: 10. The CDR3 protein is CASSVASGGIWETQYF. DNA of the CDR3: TGTGCCAGCAGCGTCGCTAGCGGGGGGATTTGGGAGACCCAGTACTTC.

The chain combines TRBV7-6 with TRBJ2-7; D is uncertain. V gave up 0 bases and J gave up 3 bases, with 9 bases separating them. Germline V gene data show CDR1 as SGHVS and CDR2 as FNYEAQ. The CDR3 covers 14 residues. The CDR3 sequence: CASSLARSNYEQYF. The CDR3 DNA is TGTGCCAGCAGCTTAGCACGCAGTAACTACGAGCAGTACTTC.

This clonotype was counted a single time. The gene calls are TRBV20-1 and TRBJ2-5; either TRBD1 or TRBD2 may supply D (6 bases each). Germline values: CDR1 DFQATT, CDR2 SNEGSKA (reference sequence). The length of the CDR3 is 15 residues. The germline V and J ends were trimmed by 6 bases and 3 bases, with 20 bases remaining between them. CDR3 DNA sequence: TGCAGTGCCCGAAGTGGAGGGGGGAGTAAAGAGACCCAGTACTTC. Translation gives CSARSGGGSKETQYF.

This clonotype was observed a few times. The CDR3 DNA is TGCAGTGACGAGGCGGACAGGGCCGGCTACGAGCAGTACTTC. As protein: CSDEADRAGYEQYF. The chain recombines TRBV20-1 with TRBJ2-7; TRBD1 matches 8 bases. V lost 7 bases and J lost 3; bases outside the gene matches: 11. Germline CDR1 and CDR2: DFQATT and SNEGSKA (reference sequence). There are 14 residues in the CDR3.

This chain connects TRBV7-6 to TRBJ2-1; perhaps TRBD1 as D (5 bases). This CDR3 is 15 amino acids long. V shed 4 bases and J shed 4 bases, with 14 bases lying between them. Per germline, CDR1 SGHVS and CDR2 FNYEAQ. DNA for the CDR3: TGTGCCAGCAGCTCGACAGATTCTCGATACAATGAGCAGTTCTTC. Residues: CASSSTDSRYNEQFF. Based on the CDR3 plus reference TRBV7-6 and TRBJ2-1, the full variable domain is GAGVSQSPRYKVTKRGQDVALRCDPISGHVSLYWYRQALGQGPEFLTYFNYEAQQDKSGLPNDRFSAERPEGSISTLTIQRTEQRDSAMYRCASSSTDSRYNEQFFGPGTRLTVL.